The present T cell receptor beta chain was sequenced within a study of blood T cell repertoires in COVID-19 (TCRdb year 2020). Context from the whole study: Samples from collaborators originated in the United States, Italy and Spain and spanned both the acute and convalescent phases of COVID-19. The prospective study material was composed of cDNA or gDNA derived from T cells, B-cell-depleted T cells, or PBMCs. Subjects who had been exposed to COVID-19, were actively infected with it, or had recovered from it provided the deeply sampled blood TCRbeta repertoires that made up the dataset. The repertoires were made available in a free public database intended to serve as a resource for research on the immune response to SARS-CoV-2. The samples were drawn from two sources: the first 160 participants of the ongoing ImmuneRACE study, and 1,000 to 1,500 subjects contributed by 6 global collaborators. The sample metadata nearly always contained a de-identified subject ID, COVID-19 status, age in years and sex. Where HLA class I and class II types were available, the types were taken from metadata supplied by the sample provider, not from assay-based typing.

The full study reports these points: How much clinical and demographic metadata was included differed by source and by participant, and the metadata was provided uncurated.

To note about this clone: Its antigen remains unidentified. No base-level quality is on record; no much larger clone is a single base apart.

TCRbeta CDR3 regions were amplified from genomic DNA by means of the immunoSEQ Assay, a bias-controlled multiplex PCR. Per the original workflow: Within the assay, amplification of reference gene primers was used to estimate how many nucleated cells each sample contained. To quantify the absolute abundance of each unique TCRbeta CDR3 rearrangement, sequence reads were collapsed and filtered. For each sample, productive Simpson clonality was calculated by taking the square root of Simpson's diversity index across productive rearrangements. The table comes from immuneACCESS by way of TCRdb, which keeps in-frame sequences with V and J called. Part of the clones is missing from these tables; in studies checked, under half for an unresolved V gene and the rest for unknown reasons. That table furnishes V, J and clone size, whereas the DNA furnished D and trimming. A total of about 300,000 clones appear in this sample, approximately 90% of them only once. The ten largest account for around 6% of the sample.

In the prospective study, participants were roughly 18 to 100 years old, resided in about two dozen geographic areas of the United States, and were enrolled through a virtual design. Cohort assignment in the prospective study relied on participant-reported clinical history from a screening survey and a study questionnaire. Recovered participants in ImmuneRACE Cohort 3 were defined by two consecutive negative NP/OP PCR tests, clearance by a healthcare professional, or resolution of symptoms. Each participant in the prospective study had whole blood, serum and a nasopharyngeal or oropharyngeal swab collected by mobile phlebotomists. Prospective study participants could optionally give additional blood draws and questionnaires over a roughly 2-month period. Prospective study blood samples were shipped either frozen or at room temperature before DNA extraction. The CDR3 has 15 amino acids, counting the end cysteine and phenylalanine. Just the 45-base CDR3 DNA is kept, in frame starting at base 1. Sequences MNHEY (CDR1) and SVGAGI (CDR2) are obtained from the germline V gene. From V the trimming removes 2 bases and from J it removes 14 bases, while the gene matches leave 15 bases of the junction unaccounted for.

Sequencing used PBMCs or T cells enriched from blood (not recorded which). This clonotype originated in a woman in her 30s who had recovered from COVID-19. The chain joins TRBV6-5 to TRBJ2-1, and TRBD2 aligns with 7 junction nucleotides. Here is the DNA: TGTGCCAGCAGTTACAGGACCGAGGAGCGGGGCGAGGAGTTCTTC. Its amino acids are CASSYRTEERGEEFF.